Below, one T cell receptor (beta chain) is given with its context. Its target is not known. Trimming pared 0 bases from V and 3 bases from J, leaving 6 bases between. This CDR3 is built from 13 residues. Germline CDR1 and CDR2: SEHNR and FQNEAQ (reference sequence). Limited-stage small-cell lung cancer patients underwent surgery between about 2007 and 2021. TCRdb's table, derived via immunoSEQ multiplex PCR, lists solely in-frame clones and lacks some. The sample gives around 1,500 clones, 83% of which show up once; around 7% is in the top ten. The data derive from a study of T cells and copy number aberrations in small-cell lung cancer. Study results and limitations: Adjacent lung showed higher T-cell richness and clonality than tumors; density difference nonsignificant.

The sample consisted of normal tissue next to the tumor. This chain joins TRBV7-9 and TRBJ2-7, with D possibly being TRBD1 (6 bases). This sequence originates from a man aged 60-69 years with small cell lung cancer. CDR3 protein: CASSLADSYEQYF. DNA for the CDR3: TGTGCCAGCAGCTTAGCGGACAGCTACGAGCAGTACTTC.